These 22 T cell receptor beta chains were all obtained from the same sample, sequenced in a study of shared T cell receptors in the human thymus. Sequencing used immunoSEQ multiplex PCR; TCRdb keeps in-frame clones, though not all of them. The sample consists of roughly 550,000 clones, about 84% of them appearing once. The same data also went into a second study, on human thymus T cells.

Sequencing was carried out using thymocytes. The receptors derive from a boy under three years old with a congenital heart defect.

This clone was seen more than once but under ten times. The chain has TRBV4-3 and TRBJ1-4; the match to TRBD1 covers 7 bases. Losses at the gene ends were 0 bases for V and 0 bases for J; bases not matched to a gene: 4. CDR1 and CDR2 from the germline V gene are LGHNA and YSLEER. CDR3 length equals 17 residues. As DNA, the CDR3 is TGCGCCAGCAGCCAAGATGGACAGGACACAACTAATGAAAAACTGTTTTTT. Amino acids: CASSQDGQDTTNEKLFF.

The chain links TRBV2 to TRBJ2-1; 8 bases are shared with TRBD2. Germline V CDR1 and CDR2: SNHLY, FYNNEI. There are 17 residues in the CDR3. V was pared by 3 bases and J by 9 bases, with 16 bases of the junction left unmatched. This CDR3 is CASSESPAGGDSVEQFF. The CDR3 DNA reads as TGTGCCAGCAGTGAGAGCCCGGCGGGAGGCGATAGTGTTGAGCAGTTCTTC.

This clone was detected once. This chain's CDR3 is CAWSVAGGRDNYEQYF. In DNA form, the CDR3 reads TGTGCCTGGAGTGTCGCGGGAGGGCGGGACAACTACGAGCAGTACTTC. This sequence joins TRBV30 and TRBJ2-7; 9 nucleotides align to TRBD2. Germline-derived CDR1 and CDR2 are GTSNPN and SVGIG (reference sequence). The length of the CDR3 is 16 residues. The ends lost 0 bases at V and 3 bases at J; junction bases unmatched: 9.

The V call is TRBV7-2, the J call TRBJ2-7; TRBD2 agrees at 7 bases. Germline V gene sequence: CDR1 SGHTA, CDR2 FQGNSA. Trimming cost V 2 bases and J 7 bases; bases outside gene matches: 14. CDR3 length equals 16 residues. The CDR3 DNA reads TGTGCCAGCAGCTTAAGGGGACTAATACACGGAGGGGAGCAGTACTTC. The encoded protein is CASSLRGLIHGGEQYF.

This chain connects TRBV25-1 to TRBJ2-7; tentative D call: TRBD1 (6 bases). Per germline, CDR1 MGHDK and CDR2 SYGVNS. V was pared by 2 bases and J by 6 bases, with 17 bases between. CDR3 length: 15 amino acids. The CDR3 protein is CASSERYGARGEQYF. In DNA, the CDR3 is TGTGCCAGCAGTGAAAGGTATGGGGCCAGGGGCGAGCAGTACTTC.

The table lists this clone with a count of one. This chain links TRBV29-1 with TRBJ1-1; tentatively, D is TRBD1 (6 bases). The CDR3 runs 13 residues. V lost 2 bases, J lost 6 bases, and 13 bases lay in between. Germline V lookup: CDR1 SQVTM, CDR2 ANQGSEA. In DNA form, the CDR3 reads TGCAGCGTTGAACTCGCAGGGGATCCTGAAGCTTTCTTT. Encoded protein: CSVELAGDPEAFF.

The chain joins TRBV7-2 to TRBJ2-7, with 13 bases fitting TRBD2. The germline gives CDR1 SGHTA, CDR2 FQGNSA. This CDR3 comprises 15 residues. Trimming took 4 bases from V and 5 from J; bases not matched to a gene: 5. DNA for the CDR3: TGTGCCAGCAGCTCCCGGACTAGCGGGAGAGACGAGCAGTACTTC. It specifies CASSSRTSGRDEQYF.

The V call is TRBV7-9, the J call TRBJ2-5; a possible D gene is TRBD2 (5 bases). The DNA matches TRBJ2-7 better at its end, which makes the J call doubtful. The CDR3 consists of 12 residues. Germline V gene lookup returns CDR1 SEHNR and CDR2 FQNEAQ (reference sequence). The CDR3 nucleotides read TGTGCCAGCAGGGGAGCTCCTAACGAGCAGTACTTC. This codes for CASRGAPNEQYF.

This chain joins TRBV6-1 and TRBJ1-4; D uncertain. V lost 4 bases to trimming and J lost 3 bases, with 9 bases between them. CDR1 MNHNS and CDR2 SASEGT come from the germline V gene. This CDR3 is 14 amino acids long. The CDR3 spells CASSGGQPNEKLFF. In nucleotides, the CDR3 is TGTGCCAGCAGTGGAGGGCAGCCTAATGAAAAACTGTTTTTT.

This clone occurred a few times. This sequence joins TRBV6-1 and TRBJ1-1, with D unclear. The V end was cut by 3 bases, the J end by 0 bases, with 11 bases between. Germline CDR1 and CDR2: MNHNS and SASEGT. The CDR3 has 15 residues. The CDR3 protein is CASSDDTILNTEAFF. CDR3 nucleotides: TGTGCCAGCAGTGACGATACTATACTGAACACTGAAGCTTTCTTT.

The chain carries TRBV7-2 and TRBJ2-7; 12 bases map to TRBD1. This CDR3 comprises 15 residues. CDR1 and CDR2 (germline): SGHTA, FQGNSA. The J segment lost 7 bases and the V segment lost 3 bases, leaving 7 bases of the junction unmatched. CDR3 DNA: TGTGCCAGCAGCTTCCCGGGACAGGGGGCCTGGGAGCAGTACTTC. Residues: CASSFPGQGAWEQYF.

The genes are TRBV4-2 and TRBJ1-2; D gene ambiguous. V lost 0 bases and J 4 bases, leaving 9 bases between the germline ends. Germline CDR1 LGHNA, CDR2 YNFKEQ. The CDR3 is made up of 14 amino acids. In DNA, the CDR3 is TGTGCCAGCAGCCAAGAGACGAGGCTCTATGGCTACACCTTC. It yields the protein CASSQETRLYGYTF.

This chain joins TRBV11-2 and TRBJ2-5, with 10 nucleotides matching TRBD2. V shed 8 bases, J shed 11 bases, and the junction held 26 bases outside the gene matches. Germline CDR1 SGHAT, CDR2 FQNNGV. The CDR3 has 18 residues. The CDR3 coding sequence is TGTGCCAGCCGTGGTGTAATAGCGGGAGGAAAAACTGAGGAGAGTCAGTACTTC. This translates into CASRGVIAGGKTEESQYF.

CDR3 DNA sequence: TGCGCCAGCAGCCAACCCACGCCGGGACTAGCGGGAGGTGGGGGGGAGACCCAGTACTTC. Translation gives CASSQPTPGLAGGGGETQYF. The chain is built from TRBV4-1 and TRBJ2-5; 15 bases fit TRBD2. The CDR3 sequence is 20 residues long. The J segment lost 5 bases and the V segment lost 2 bases, leaving 15 bases of the junction unmatched. Germline assignment: CDR1 MGHRA and CDR2 YSYEKL.

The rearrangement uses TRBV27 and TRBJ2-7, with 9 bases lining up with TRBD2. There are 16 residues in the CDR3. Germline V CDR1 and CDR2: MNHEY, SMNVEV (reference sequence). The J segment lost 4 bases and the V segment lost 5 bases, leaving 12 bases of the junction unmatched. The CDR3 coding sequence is TGTGCCAGCAGTCCCCTCAGGCTAGCGGGAATATACGAGCAGTACTTC. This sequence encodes CASSPLRLAGIYEQYF.

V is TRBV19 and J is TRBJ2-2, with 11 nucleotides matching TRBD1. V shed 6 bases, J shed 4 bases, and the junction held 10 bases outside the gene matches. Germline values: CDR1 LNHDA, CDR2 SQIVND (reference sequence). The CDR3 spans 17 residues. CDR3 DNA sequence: TGTGCCAGTAGACTCTCCCGGGACAGGGGGGGCACCGGGGAGCTGTTTTTT. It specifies CASRLSRDRGGTGELFF. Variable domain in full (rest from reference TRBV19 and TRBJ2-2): DGGITQSPKYLFRKEGQNVTLSCEQNLNHDAMYWYRQDPGQGLRLIYYSQIVNDFQKGDIAEGYSVSREKKESFPLTVTSAQKNPTAFYLCASRLSRDRGGTGELFFGEGSRLTVL.

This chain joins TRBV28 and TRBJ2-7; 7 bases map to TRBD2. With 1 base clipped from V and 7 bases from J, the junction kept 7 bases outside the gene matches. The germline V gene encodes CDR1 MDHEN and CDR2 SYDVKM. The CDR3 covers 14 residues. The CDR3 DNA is TGTGCCAGCAGTTTATTGGCTAGCGGAAGGGAGCAGTACTTC. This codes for CASSLLASGREQYF.

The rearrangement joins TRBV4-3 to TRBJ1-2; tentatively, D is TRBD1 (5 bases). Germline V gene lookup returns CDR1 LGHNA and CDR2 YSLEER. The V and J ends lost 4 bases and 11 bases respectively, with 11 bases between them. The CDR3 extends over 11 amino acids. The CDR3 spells CASSPDPGYTF. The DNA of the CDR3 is TGCGCCAGCAGCCCCGACCCAGGGTACACCTTC.

CDR3 region: CASSEQTGTSGGTYEQYF. The CDR3 DNA sequence: TGTGCCAGCAGCGAGCAGACCGGGACTAGCGGGGGAACCTACGAGCAGTACTTC. This chain joins TRBV5-6 and TRBJ2-7; 14 nucleotides agree with TRBD2. CDR1 and CDR2 from the germline V gene are SGHDT and YYEEEE. With 4 bases clipped from V and 2 bases from J, the junction kept 11 bases outside the gene matches. The length of the CDR3 is 18 residues.

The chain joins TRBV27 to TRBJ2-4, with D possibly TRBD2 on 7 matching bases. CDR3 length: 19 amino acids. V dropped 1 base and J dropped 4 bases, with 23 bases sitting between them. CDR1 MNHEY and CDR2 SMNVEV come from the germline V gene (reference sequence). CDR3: CASSLYREGGTINKNIQYF. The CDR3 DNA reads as TGTGCCAGCAGTTTATATCGAGAGGGGGGGACAATCAATAAAAACATTCAGTACTTC.

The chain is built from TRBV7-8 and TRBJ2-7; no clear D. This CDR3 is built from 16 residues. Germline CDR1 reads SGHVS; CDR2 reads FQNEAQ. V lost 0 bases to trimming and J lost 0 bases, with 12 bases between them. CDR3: CASSLAGRKNSYEQYF. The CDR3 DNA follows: TGTGCCAGCAGCTTAGCGGGCAGAAAAAACTCCTACGAGCAGTACTTC.

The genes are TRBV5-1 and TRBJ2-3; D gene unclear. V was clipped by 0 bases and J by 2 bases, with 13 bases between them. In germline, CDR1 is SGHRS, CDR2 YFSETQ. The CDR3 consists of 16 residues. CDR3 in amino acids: CASSLATNGNTDTQYF. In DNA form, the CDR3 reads TGCGCCAGCAGCTTGGCGACAAACGGAAACACAGATACGCAGTATTTT.